The 21 T cell receptor beta chains below come from one sample, sequenced in a study of CD8 T cells in ankylosing spondylitis. TCRdb reprocessed the 5' RACE reads with MiXCR, giving one entry per CDR3 protein. Of 250,000 to 350,000 distinct CDR3 sequences in the sample, 20% were seen once. The sample comprised blood, either unsorted or a sorted T cell fraction (not recorded which). The source of these receptors is a female donor with ankylosing spondylitis or in good health (not recorded which).

The chain couples TRBV20-1 to TRBJ1-2; 7 nucleotides line up with TRBD1. CDR1 and CDR2 from the germline V gene are DFQATT and SNEGSKA (reference sequence). V was clipped by 5 bases and J by 2 bases; unmatched bases: 8. CDR3 length: 14 residues. The CDR3 DNA reads TGCAGTGCTGGAGGGGACAGCCTAAACTATGGCTACACCTTC. Protein sequence: CSAGGDSLNYGYTF.

The chain links TRBV7-3 to TRBJ1-1, with D hard to call. Germline assignment: CDR1 SGHTA and CDR2 FQGTGA. The CDR3 consists of 15 residues. V gave up 0 bases and J gave up 1 base, with 9 bases separating them. The CDR3 DNA follows: TGTGCCAGCAGCTTAACCCCGGACCAGAACACTGAAGCTTTCTTT. This sequence encodes CASSLTPDQNTEAFF. Filled out from reference TRBV7-3 and TRBJ1-1, the complete variable domain reads GAGVSQTPSNKVTEKGKYVELRCDPISGHTALYWYRQSLGQGPEFLIYFQGTGAADDSGLPNDRFFAVRPEGSVSTLKIQRTERGDSAVYLCASSLTPDQNTEAFFGQGTRLTVV.

The chain recombines TRBV5-1 with TRBJ2-2; 9 bases are a match to TRBD2. The CDR3 runs 15 residues. Germline loops: CDR1 SGHRS, CDR2 YFSETQ. The J segment lost 2 bases and the V segment lost 2 bases, leaving 1 base of the junction unmatched. CDR3 protein: CASSFSGSNTGELFF. Here the CDR3 DNA reads TGCGCCAGCAGCTTTAGCGGGAGTAACACCGGGGAGCTGTTTTTT.

The chain links TRBV12-3 or TRBV12-4 to TRBJ2-3; TRBD2 matches 7 bases. V trimming: 3 bases; J trimming: 1 base; junction bases outside the gene matches: 7. The CDR3 sequence is 16 residues long. The CDR3 nucleotides read TGTGCCAGCAGTTTTAGCGGGTGGGGGGGCACAGATACGCAGTATTTT. Translation: CASSFSGWGGTDTQYF.

This clonotype was observed many times. The junction differs from germline at one of its ends, possibly a read error. This chain joins TRBV6-1 and TRBJ2-3; tentative D call: TRBD2 (6 bases). The CDR3 has 18 residues. CDR1 is MNHNS, CDR2 SASEGT, per germline. The CDR3 here is CASSPGTSRLVRTHTQYF. The CDR3 DNA is TGTGCCAGCAGTCCCGGGACTTCCCGTTTGGTGCGCACACATACGCAGTATTTT.

The table lists this clonotype with a few counts. The CDR3 region is CASSYYRNTGELFF. The DNA of the CDR3 is TGTGCCAGCAGCTATTACAGGAACACCGGGGAGCTGTTTTTT. The chain is built from TRBV12-3 or TRBV12-4 and TRBJ2-2; no clear D gene. This CDR3 is built from 14 residues. Trimming removed 6 bases at V and 1 base at J, with 9 bases between.

This clonotype was counted many times. The J gene is TRBJ2-7, the V gene TRBV20-1; TRBD1 aligns across 7 bases. The germline CDR1 and CDR2 sequences are DFQATT and SNEGSKA (reference sequence). The CDR3 is made up of 12 amino acids. The V and J ends lost 3 bases and 3 bases, in that order; junction bases with no gene match: 2. The CDR3: CSASRTGYEQYF. CDR3 bases: TGCAGTGCTAGTAGGACAGGCTACGAGCAGTACTTC.

V gene TRBV6-6 combines with J gene TRBJ1-2; the D is unclear. Trimming shortened V by 2 bases and J by 0 bases, and 16 bases separated the two germline ends. Germline CDR1 MNHNY, CDR2 SVGAGI (reference sequence). This CDR3 is 17 amino acids long. CDR3 nucleotides: TGTGCCAGCAGTTACCCGACTCATACCAAAGCTAACTATGGCTACACCTTC. Translating gives CASSYPTHTKANYGYTF.

The J gene is TRBJ2-7, the V gene TRBV7-2, with D perhaps assigned TRBD1 or TRBD2 (5 bases each). The CDR3 has 15 residues. V was pared by 1 base and J by 0 bases, with 10 bases between. The germline CDR1 and CDR2 sequences are SGHTA and FQGNSA. CDR3 in amino acids: CASSLVGTDSYEQYF. In nucleotides, the CDR3 is TGTGCCAGCAGCTTAGTAGGGACGGACTCCTACGAGCAGTACTTC.

The chain links TRBV7-9 to TRBJ2-1; the D is unclear. The CDR3 contains 16 residues. V was trimmed by 5 bases and J by 11 bases, leaving 25 bases between them. Germline CDR1 and CDR2: SEHNR and FQNEAQ (reference sequence). Written as DNA, the CDR3 is TGTGCCAGCAGCAATGCCCTTCCCCCCCTATACACTAAGCAGTTCTTC. This codes for CASSNALPPLYTKQFF. Variable domain in full (rest from reference TRBV7-9 and TRBJ2-1): DTGVSQNPRHKITKRGQNVTFRCDPISEHNRLYWYRQTLGQGPEFLTYFQNEAQLEKSRLLSDRFSAERPKGSFSTLEIQRTEQGDSAMYLCASSNALPPLYTKQFFGPGTRLTVL.

The chain has TRBV7-2 and TRBJ1-4, with TRBD1 as a possible D gene (6 bases). CDR1 is SGHTA and CDR2 is FQGNSA in the germline V gene. V was clipped by 2 bases and J by 8 bases, with 12 bases between them. The CDR3 extends over 14 amino acids. The CDR3 protein is CASSLIQGHEKLFF. DNA of the CDR3: TGTGCCAGCAGCTTAATACAGGGCCACGAAAAACTGTTTTTT.

This clonotype has just a few counts. This may be a read error: a much more frequent sequence differs by one nucleotide. J is TRBJ2-5 and V is TRBV11-2; TRBD1 or TRBD2 may be the D gene (5 bases each). Germline V gene data show CDR1 as SGHAT and CDR2 as FQNNGV. The length of the CDR3 is 13 residues. The V end lost 3 bases, the J end lost 0 bases, and 5 bases lay between the germline ends. For the CDR3, the DNA is TGTGCCAGCAGCTTGGGACACCAAGAGACCCAGTACTTC. Translated, it gives CASSLGHQETQYF. Using reference TRBV11-2 and TRBJ2-5 for the parts outside the CDR3, the full variable domain is EAGVAQSPRYKIIEKRQSVAFWCNPISGHATLYWYQQILGQGPKLLIQFQNNGVVDDSQLPKDRFSAERLKGVDSTLKIQPAKLEDSAVYLCASSLGHQETQYFGPGTRLLVL.

The chain couples TRBV7-2 to TRBJ1-4; D gene uncertain. V was cut by 5 bases and J by 3 bases, with 13 bases left in between. Looked up from germline, CDR1 is SGHTA and CDR2 is FQGNSA. The CDR3 contains 15 residues. This chain's CDR3 is CASSPSGWANEKLFF. The CDR3 nucleotides read TGTGCCAGCAGCCCTTCGGGCTGGGCTAATGAAAAACTGTTTTTT. Based on the CDR3 plus reference TRBV7-2 and TRBJ1-4, the full variable domain is GAGVSQSPSNKVTEKGKDVELRCDPISGHTALYWYRQSLGQGLEFLIYFQGNSAPDKSGLPSDRFSAERTGGSVSTLTIQRTQQEDSAVYLCASSPSGWANEKLFFGSGTQLSVL.

The J gene is TRBJ2-7, the V gene TRBV30, with a tentative D call TRBD1 (6 bases). The CDR3 extends over 14 amino acids. CDR1 GTSNPN and CDR2 SVGIG come from the germline V gene (reference sequence). V lost 3 bases and J 3 bases, leaving 15 bases between the germline ends. The CDR3 loop reads CAWRGTSGYYEQYF. CDR3 sequence (DNA): TGTGCCTGGAGGGGGACATCCGGCTACTACGAGCAGTACTTC.

This rearrangement joins TRBV7-6 to TRBJ2-1; no reliable D call. V lost 1 base to trimming and J lost 9 bases, with 16 bases between them. CDR1 and CDR2 from the germline V gene are SGHVS and FNYEAQ. This CDR3 comprises 15 residues. The CDR3 region has the DNA TGTGCCAGCAGCTTAGAAGGTCTAACCCTTAGTGAGCAGTTCTTC. It yields the protein CASSLEGLTLSEQFF.

The chain combines TRBV20-1 with TRBJ2-7, with 13 bases that match TRBD2. The CDR3 runs to 16 residues. Trimming at V came to 4 bases and at J to 2 bases, leaving 8 bases not matched to a gene. CDR1 is DFQATT and CDR2 is SNEGSKA in the germline V gene (reference sequence). The CDR3 loop is CSATPPGTSGTYEQYF. The CDR3 DNA sequence: TGCAGTGCTACACCACCCGGGACTAGCGGGACCTACGAGCAGTACTTC.

This chain links TRBV7-2 with TRBJ1-1, with D perhaps matching TRBD1 (5 bases). Germline CDR1 is SGHTA and CDR2 is FQGNSA. CDR3 size: 14 residues. The V and J ends lost 5 bases and 4 bases respectively, with 14 bases between them. The CDR3 nucleotides are TGTGCCAGCAGCAACCGGGGGGGGTCCACTGAAGCTTTCTTT. Translation: CASSNRGGSTEAFF.

The chain joins TRBV12-5 to TRBJ2-1; D unresolved. CDR3 size: 11 residues. V was trimmed by 8 bases and J by 10 bases, leaving 12 bases between them. Germline V gene sequence: CDR1 LGHNT, CDR2 FRNRAP. The CDR3 coding sequence is TGTGCTAGTCGGAGTATCCGGGAGCAGTTCTTC. Translating gives CASRSIREQFF.

The sample holds a few counts of this clonotype. The genes are TRBV29-1 and TRBJ2-4, with 13 bases matching TRBD2. This CDR3 has 15 amino acids. Germline V lookup: CDR1 SQVTM, CDR2 ANQGSEA. Trimming took 5 bases from V and 7 from J; bases not matched to a gene: 8. The CDR3 loop reads CSVRTSGRATNIQYF. CDR3 nucleotide sequence: TGCAGCGTTCGCACTAGCGGGAGGGCCACTAACATTCAGTACTTC.

This clonotype showed up many times. The gene calls are TRBV5-1 and TRBJ2-3; 7 positions match TRBD2. Germline CDR1 is SGHRS and CDR2 is YFSETQ. This CDR3 comprises 14 residues. After removal of 4 bases from V and 0 bases from J, the junction contained 2 bases not matched to a gene. Here the CDR3 reads CASSREDSTDTQYF. The DNA of the CDR3 is TGCGCCAGCAGCCGGGAGGACAGCACAGATACGCAGTATTTT. The full variable domain, its missing parts supplied by reference TRBV5-1 and TRBJ2-3, is KAGVTQTPRYLIKTRGQQVTLSCSPISGHRSVSWYQQTPGQGLQFLFEYFSETQRNKGNFPGRFSGRQFSNSRSEMNVSTLELGDSALYLCASSREDSTDTQYFGPGTRLTVL.

This clonotype was seen more than once but under ten times. The V and J genes are TRBV7-2 and TRBJ1-2; 9 nucleotides match TRBD1. Germline assignment: CDR1 SGHTA and CDR2 FQGNSA. The CDR3 loop spans 14 amino acids. After removal of 0 bases from V and 8 bases from J, the junction contained 4 bases not matched to a gene. The CDR3 DNA sequence: TGTGCCAGCAGCTTAGCAAGGACAGGGGCCGGCTACACCTTC. It yields the protein CASSLARTGAGYTF.